This TCR beta chain is from a study of immune reconstitution after stem cell transplant in scleroderma (dated by TCRdb to about 2017). The library was made by RT-PCR. The run used an Illumina MiSeq. The raw public reads went through TCRdb reprocessing: fastp at Q25, MiXCR clone calling, in-frame beta chains kept. Each entry merges the rows of one CDR3 protein and shows their most common DNA and genes. The sample profile shows about 3,700 distinct CDR3 sequences; 5.7% of them were found once. The ten largest clones add up to roughly 15% of the sample. Taking its sample share into account, this clonotype is medium-sized (0.01 to 0.1%). Its antigen target is currently unknown. No per-base quality is available; no much larger clone lies one base away. Relative to germline, V is missing 6 bases and J is missing 6 bases, with 9 bases of the junction outside any gene match. There are 14 amino acids in the CDR3, from cysteine to phenylalanine inclusive. CDR3 DNA only is kept here, 42 bases in frame from base 1. In the germline V gene (reference sequence), CDR1 corresponds to DFQATT and CDR2 to SNEGSKA.

This TCR came from a female donor with systemic sclerosis. The sample was gathered before or after autologous hematopoietic stem cell transplantation (not recorded which). The chain joins TRBV20-1 to TRBJ1-2, with 11 bases in between that match TRBD1. The sequenced DNA is TGCAGTGCCGGAACCGGGACAGGGGGGGATGGCTACACCTTC. It codes for CSAGTGTGGDGYTF.